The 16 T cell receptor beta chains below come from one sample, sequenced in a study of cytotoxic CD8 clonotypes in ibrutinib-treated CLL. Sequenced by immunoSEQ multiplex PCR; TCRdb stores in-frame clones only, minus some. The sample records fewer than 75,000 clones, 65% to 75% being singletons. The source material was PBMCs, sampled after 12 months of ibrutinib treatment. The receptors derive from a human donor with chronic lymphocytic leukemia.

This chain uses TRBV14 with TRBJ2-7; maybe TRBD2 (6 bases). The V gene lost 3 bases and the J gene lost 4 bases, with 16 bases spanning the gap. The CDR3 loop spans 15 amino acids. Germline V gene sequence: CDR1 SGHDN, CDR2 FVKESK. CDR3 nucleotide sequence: TGTGCCAGCAGCCAGAGTGCAACTAGCCTTTACGAGCAGTACTTC. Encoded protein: CASSQSATSLYEQYF. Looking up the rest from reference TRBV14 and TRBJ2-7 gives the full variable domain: EAGVTQFPSHSVIEKGQTVTLRCDPISGHDNLYWYRRVMGKEIKFLLHFVKESKQDESGMPNNRFLAERTGGTYSTLKVQPAELEDSGVYFCASSQSATSLYEQYFGPGTRLTVT.

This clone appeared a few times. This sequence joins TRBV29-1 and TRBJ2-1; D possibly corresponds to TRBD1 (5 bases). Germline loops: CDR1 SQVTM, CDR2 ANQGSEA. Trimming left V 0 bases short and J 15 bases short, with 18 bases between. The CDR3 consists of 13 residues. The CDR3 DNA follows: TGCAGCGTTGAAGAGGGGCAGCTCGGGCCGGCGTTCTTC. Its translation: CSVEEGQLGPAFF.

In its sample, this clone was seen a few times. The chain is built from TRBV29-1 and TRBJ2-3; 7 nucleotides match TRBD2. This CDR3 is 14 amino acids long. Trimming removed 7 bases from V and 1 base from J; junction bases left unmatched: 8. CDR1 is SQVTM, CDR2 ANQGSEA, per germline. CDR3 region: CSGRREWGTDTQYF. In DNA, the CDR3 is TGCAGCGGGAGGCGGGAGTGGGGCACAGATACGCAGTATTTT.

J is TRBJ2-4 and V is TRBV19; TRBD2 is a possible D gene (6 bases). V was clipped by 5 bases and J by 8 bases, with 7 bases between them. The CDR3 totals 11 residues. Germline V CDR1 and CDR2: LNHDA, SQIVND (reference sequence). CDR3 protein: CASSSGDIQYF. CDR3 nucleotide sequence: TGTGCCAGTAGTTCGGGGGACATTCAGTACTTC.

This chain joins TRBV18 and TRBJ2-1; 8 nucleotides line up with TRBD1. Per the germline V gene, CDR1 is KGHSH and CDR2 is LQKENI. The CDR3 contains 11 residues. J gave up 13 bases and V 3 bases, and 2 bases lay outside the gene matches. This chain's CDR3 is CASSPDRAQFF. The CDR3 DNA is TGTGCCAGCTCACCGGACAGGGCACAGTTCTTC.

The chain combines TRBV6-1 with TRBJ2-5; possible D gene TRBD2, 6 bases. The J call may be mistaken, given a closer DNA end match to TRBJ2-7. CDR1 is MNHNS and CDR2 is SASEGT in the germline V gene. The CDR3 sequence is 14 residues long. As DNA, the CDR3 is TGTGCCAGCAGTGTTCTAGCGAGAGACTACGAGCAGTACTTC. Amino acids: CASSVLARDYEQYF.

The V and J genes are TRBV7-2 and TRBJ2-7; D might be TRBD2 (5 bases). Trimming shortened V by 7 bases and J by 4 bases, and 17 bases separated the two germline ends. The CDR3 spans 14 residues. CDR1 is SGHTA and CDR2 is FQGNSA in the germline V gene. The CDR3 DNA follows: TGTGCCAGCACCCTAATGGGAGCGATTTACGAGCAGTACTTC. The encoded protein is CASTLMGAIYEQYF.

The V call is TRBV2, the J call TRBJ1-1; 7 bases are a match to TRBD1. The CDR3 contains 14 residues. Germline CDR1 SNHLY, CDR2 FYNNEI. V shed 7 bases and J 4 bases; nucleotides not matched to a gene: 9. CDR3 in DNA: TGTGCCAGCACTGGAGAGGGGGCTGGCACTGAAGCTTTCTTT. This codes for CASTGEGAGTEAFF.

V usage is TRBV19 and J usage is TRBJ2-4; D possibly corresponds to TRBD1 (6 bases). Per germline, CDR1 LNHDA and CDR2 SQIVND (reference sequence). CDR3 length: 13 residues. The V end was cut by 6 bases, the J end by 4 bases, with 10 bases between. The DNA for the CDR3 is TGTGCCAGTAGGGAAGGACAGAAAAACATTCAGTACTTC. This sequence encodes CASREGQKNIQYF.

CDR3 coding DNA: TGTGCCAGCAGTTTACAGGCTTACTATGGCTACACCTTC. This sequence encodes CASSLQAYYGYTF. This sequence joins TRBV6-6 and TRBJ1-2, with D tentatively TRBD1 (5 bases). Germline V CDR1 and CDR2: MNHNY, SVGAGI (reference sequence). There are 13 residues in the CDR3. V dropped 4 bases and J dropped 3 bases, with 9 bases sitting between them.

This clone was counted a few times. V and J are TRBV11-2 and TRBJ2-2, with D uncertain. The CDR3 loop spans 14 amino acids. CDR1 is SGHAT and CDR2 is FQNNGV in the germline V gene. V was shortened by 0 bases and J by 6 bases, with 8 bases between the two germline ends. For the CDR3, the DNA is TGTGCCAGCAGCTTAGACTGGGTCTCCGGGGAGCTGTTTTTT. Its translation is CASSLDWVSGELFF.

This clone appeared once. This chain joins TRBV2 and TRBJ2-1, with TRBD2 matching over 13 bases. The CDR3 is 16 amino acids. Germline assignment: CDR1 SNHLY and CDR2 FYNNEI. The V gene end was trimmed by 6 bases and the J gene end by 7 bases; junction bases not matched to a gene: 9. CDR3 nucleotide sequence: TGTGCCAGCAGCGTACTAGCGGGAGGGCTGCGGAATGAGCAGTTCTTC. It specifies CASSVLAGGLRNEQFF. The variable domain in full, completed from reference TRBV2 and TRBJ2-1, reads EPEVTQTPSHQVTQMGQEVILRCVPISNHLYFYWYRQILGQKVEFLVSFYNNEISEKSEIFDDQFSVERPDGSNFTLKIRSTKLEDSAMYFCASSVLAGGLRNEQFFGPGTRLTVL.

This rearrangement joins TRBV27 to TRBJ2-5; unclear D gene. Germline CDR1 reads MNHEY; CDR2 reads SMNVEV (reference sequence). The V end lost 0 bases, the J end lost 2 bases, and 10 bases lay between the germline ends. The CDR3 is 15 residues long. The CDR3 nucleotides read TGTGCCAGCAGTTTATCGATTACCAATCAAGAGACCCAGTACTTC. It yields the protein CASSLSITNQETQYF.

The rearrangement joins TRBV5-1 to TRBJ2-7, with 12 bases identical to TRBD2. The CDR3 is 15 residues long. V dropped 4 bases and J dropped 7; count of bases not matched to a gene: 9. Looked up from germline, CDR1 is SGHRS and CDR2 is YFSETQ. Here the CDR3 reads CASSPTSGRSGEQYF. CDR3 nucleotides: TGCGCCAGCAGCCCGACTAGCGGGAGATCGGGAGAGCAGTACTTC.

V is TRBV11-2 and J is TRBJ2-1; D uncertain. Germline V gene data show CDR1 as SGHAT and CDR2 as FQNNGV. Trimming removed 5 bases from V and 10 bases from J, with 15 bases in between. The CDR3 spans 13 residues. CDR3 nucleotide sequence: TGTGCCAGCAGCCCACCGGGCTCCTGGGAGCAGTTCTTC. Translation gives CASSPPGSWEQFF.

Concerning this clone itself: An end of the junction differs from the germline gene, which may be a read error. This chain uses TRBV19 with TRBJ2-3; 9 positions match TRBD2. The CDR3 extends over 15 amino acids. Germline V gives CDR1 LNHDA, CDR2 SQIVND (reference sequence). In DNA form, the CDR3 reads TGTGCCAGTACTATAGCGGGAGTTTTCCCAGATACGCAGTATTTT. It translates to CASTIAGVFPDTQYF.